One and the same sample provided the 8 T cell receptor beta chains below, sequenced in a study of T cells after yellow fever vaccination. From the 5' RACE reads, TCRdb called clonotypes with MiXCR, one entry per CDR3 protein. The sample lists under 600,000 distinct CDR3 sequences, roughly 13% occurring once. The starting material was PBMCs, obtained on the day of the yellow fever booster vaccination. These receptor sequences come from a man between 25 and 39 years old who received the YFV17D yellow fever vaccine.

The CDR3 bases are TGCAGTGCGGAAGACACCGGGGAGCTGTTTTTT. It specifies CSAEDTGELFF. V and J are TRBV20-1 and TRBJ2-2; D is uncertain. Germline-derived CDR1 and CDR2 are DFQATT and SNEGSKA (reference sequence). Trimming took off 6 bases at V and 3 bases at J, with 5 bases between the two ends. CDR3 length: 11 amino acids.

This clonotype was recorded only once. The chain has TRBV12-3 or TRBV12-4 and TRBJ2-7; 8 nucleotides line up with TRBD1. The CDR3 totals 14 residues. Losses at the gene ends were 3 bases for V and 9 bases for J; bases not matched to a gene: 10. The CDR3 sequence: CASSLDDRGMSQYF. CDR3 DNA: TGTGCCAGCAGTTTGGATGACAGGGGAATGTCGCAGTACTTC.

This clonotype was seen a handful of times. The DNA of the CDR3 is TGCGCCAGCAGCAACAGGACAGGGCCAGATACGCAGTATTTT. Translated, it gives CASSNRTGPDTQYF. The chain joins TRBV5-1 to TRBJ2-3; 8 positions agree with TRBD1. Germline V gene sequence: CDR1 SGHRS, CDR2 YFSETQ. V was pared by 4 bases and J by 4 bases, with 5 bases of the junction left unmatched. This CDR3 is 14 amino acids long.

This clonotype has a handful of counts. The J gene is TRBJ2-1, the V gene TRBV29-1; 15 nucleotides line up with TRBD2. V was pared by 1 base and J by 3 bases, with 1 base of the junction left unmatched. The CDR3 has 16 residues. From germline, CDR1 is SQVTM and CDR2 ANQGSEA. CDR3 sequence (DNA): TGCAGCGTTGAAGGGACTAGCGGGAGGGGCTACAATGAGCAGTTCTTC. Its translation is CSVEGTSGRGYNEQFF.

This chain connects TRBV3-1 to TRBJ1-4, with D unresolved. Germline V gives CDR1 LGHDT, CDR2 YNNKEL (reference sequence). The V and J ends lost 4 bases and 5 bases respectively, with 20 bases between them. The CDR3 spans 17 residues. The CDR3 coding sequence is TGTGCCAGCAGCCCAAACACCGGATCGGTTTCCAATGAAAAACTGTTTTTT. Translation: CASSPNTGSVSNEKLFF.

This clonotype was seen a handful of times. The chain employs TRBV20-1 and TRBJ2-1; TRBD2 might be the D (6 bases). CDR1 DFQATT and CDR2 SNEGSKA come from the germline V gene (reference sequence). V dropped 5 bases and J dropped 6 bases, with 11 bases sitting between them. The CDR3 totals 12 residues. CDR3 residues: CSAEDYSNEQFF. The CDR3 DNA follows: TGCAGTGCTGAGGACTACTCCAATGAGCAGTTCTTC.

The rearrangement joins TRBV14 to TRBJ2-5, with 14 bases identical to TRBD2. The CDR3 has 19 amino acids. Germline V CDR1 and CDR2: SGHDN, FVKESK. After removal of 0 bases from V and 5 bases from J, the junction contained 11 bases not matched to a gene. CDR3: CASSQDQGLAGALSETQYF. The CDR3 DNA follows: TGTGCCAGCAGCCAAGACCAGGGACTAGCGGGAGCTTTATCGGAGACCCAGTACTTC.

This chain joins TRBV5-1 and TRBJ1-1; D gene ambiguous. V shed 0 bases and J shed 2 bases, with 11 bases lying between them. CDR3 length: 15 residues. Germline CDR1 reads SGHRS; CDR2 reads YFSETQ. The CDR3 loop is CASSLEAVTNTEAFF. The CDR3 DNA sequence: TGCGCCAGCAGCTTGGAGGCAGTTACAAACACTGAAGCTTTCTTT.